Listed below are T cell receptor beta chains from one sample, sequenced in a study of blood T cell repertoires in COVID-19. Sequencing was performed with immunoSEQ multiplex PCR; in TCRdb, only in-frame clones are kept and a portion is missing. The repertoire consists of 200,000 to 250,000 clones, with around 91% occurring once and the leading ten covering over 3%. Source material: PBMCs or T cells enriched from blood (not recorded which). The source of these receptors is a woman aged 18-29 years in a cohort exposed to, infected with or recovered from COVID-19 (not recorded which). The CDR3 runs from the conserved cysteine through the conserved F or W. D genes are given only for firm matches. Clone size is not always given. Where it is, it says once, few, many or a class for expanded clones.

J: TRBJ1-2
D: TRBD1
size: NA
V: TRBV18
DNA: TGTGCCAGCTCATCCGGGACAGGGATTAACTATGGCTACACCTTC
CDR3: CASSSGTGINYGYTF

J: TRBJ2-6
D: NA
size: NA
V: TRBV7-3
DNA: TGTGCCAGCAGCACCCAGGACTCTGGGGCCAACGTCCTGACTTTC
CDR3: CASSTQDSGANVLTF

J: TRBJ2-1
D: TRBD2
size: NA
V: TRBV5-1
DNA: TGCGCCAGCAGCTTCCGAAGCGGGGGGGCCGGTAATGATTTCTATGAGCAGTTCTTC
CDR3: CASSFRSGGAGNDFYEQFF

J: TRBJ2-3
D: TRBD2
size: NA
V: TRBV6-5
DNA: TGTGCCAGTTCCGGAGCGGGAGGGTTTCAAGATACGCAGTATTTT
CDR3: CASSGAGGFQDTQYF

J: TRBJ2-7
D: TRBD1
size: few
V: TRBV5-1
DNA: TGCGCCAGCAGCTGGGGCCAGGGGGCCTCTTCCTACGAGCAGTACTTC
CDR3: CASSWGQGASSYEQYF

J: TRBJ2-5
D: TRBD2
size: NA
V: TRBV14
DNA: TGTGCCAGCAGCCAAGGCCTAGCGGGAGGGGCCAAGACCCAGTACTTC
CDR3: CASSQGLAGGAKTQYF

J: TRBJ1-2
D: TRBD1
size: NA
V: TRBV28
DNA: TGTGCCAGCAGTACCGGTGGGACAGGGGTCTTTAGTAGTGGCTACACCTTC
CDR3: CASSTGGTGVFSSGYTF

J: TRBJ2-7
D: NA
size: NA
V: TRBV6-1
DNA: TGTGCCAGCAGTGAACTGGGGCGAAGCTCCTACGAGCAGTACTTC
CDR3: CASSELGRSSYEQYF

J: TRBJ1-3
D: NA
size: NA
V: TRBV9
DNA: TGTGCCAGCAGCCCCTTTTACTCTGGAAACACCATATATTTT
CDR3: CASSPFYSGNTIYF

J: TRBJ2-1
D: NA
size: NA
V: TRBV5-8
DNA: TGTGCCAGCTCACCGGGTTCCTACAATGAGCAGTTCTTC
CDR3: CASSPGSYNEQFF

J: TRBJ1-2
D: NA
size: NA
V: TRBV3-1/TRBV3-2
DNA: TGTGCCAGCAGCCAAGCCCTGGCAGGGCTCTATGGCTACACCTTC
CDR3: CASSQALAGLYGYTF

J: TRBJ1-2
D: TRBD1
size: NA
V: TRBV11-2
DNA: TGTGCCAGCAGCCAACCGGGACAGGTACATGGCTACACCTTC
CDR3: CASSQPGQVHGYTF

J: TRBJ2-2
D: TRBD1
size: NA
V: TRBV25-1
DNA: TGTGCCAGCAGTGCCCAGGGGGCAGGCGGGGAGCTGTTTTTT
CDR3: CASSAQGAGGELFF

J: TRBJ1-2
D: TRBD1
size: NA
V: TRBV4-1
DNA: TGCGCCAGCAGCCGCTCCGGGACAGGGGGCGATGGCTACACCTTC
CDR3: CASSRSGTGGDGYTF

J: TRBJ2-5
D: TRBD1
size: NA
V: TRBV7-9
DNA: TGTGCCAGCAGCTTATTTCAATGGGACAGGCCGTACCAAGAGACCCAGTACTTC
CDR3: CASSLFQWDRPYQETQYF

J: TRBJ2-3
D: TRBD2
size: NA
V: TRBV4-2
DNA: TGTGCCAGCAGATCGGGACTAGCGGGAACTAGCACAGATACGCAGTATTTT
CDR3: CASRSGLAGTSTDTQYF

J: TRBJ1-2
D: TRBD1
size: NA
V: TRBV7-9
DNA: TGTGCCAGCAGCTTAAGGGACAGGGTGAATGGCTACACCTTC
CDR3: CASSLRDRVNGYTF

J: TRBJ1-5
D: NA
size: NA
V: TRBV6-5
DNA: TGTGCCAGCAAGAATAACGAGGGCAATCAGCCCCAGCATTTT
CDR3: CASKNNEGNQPQHF

J: TRBJ1-1
D: TRBD1
size: NA
V: TRBV29-1
DNA: TGCAGCGCCGATGGGCCCACAGGGGGCACTGAAGCTTTCTTT
CDR3: CSADGPTGGTEAFF

J: TRBJ1-5
D: NA
size: NA
V: TRBV6-5
DNA: TGTGCCAGCAGAACAGAATCTTATAGCAATCAGCCCCAGCATTTT
CDR3: CASRTESYSNQPQHF

J: TRBJ1-2
D: TRBD1
size: NA
V: TRBV14
DNA: TGTGCCAGCAGCCAACGACGGGACAGGGTCATATACACCTTC
CDR3: CASSQRRDRVIYTF

J: TRBJ1-4
D: NA
size: NA
V: TRBV12-3/TRBV12-4
DNA: TGTGCCAGCCTTTGGGCGGGTAATGAAAAACTGTTTTTT
CDR3: CASLWAGNEKLFF

J: TRBJ1-2
D: TRBD1
size: NA
V: TRBV3-1/TRBV3-2
DNA: TGTGCCAGCAGCTCTCAGGGGGTGGGTGGCTACACCTTC
CDR3: CASSSQGVGGYTF

J: TRBJ2-5
D: NA
size: NA
V: TRBV5-6
DNA: TGTGCCAGCAGCTTTCAGAACACGGAGACCCAGTACTTC
CDR3: CASSFQNTETQYF

J: TRBJ1-6
D: NA
size: many
V: TRBV3-1/TRBV3-2
DNA: TGTGCCAGCAGCCCCCAGGGGAATAATTCACCCCTCCACTTT
CDR3: CASSPQGNNSPLHF

J: TRBJ2-4
D: TRBD1
size: NA
V: TRBV2
DNA: TGTGCCAGCAACCGGGACAGTAAAAACATTCAGTACTTC
CDR3: CASNRDSKNIQYF

J: TRBJ1-3
D: TRBD1
size: NA
V: TRBV10-3
DNA: TGTGCCATCAGTGAGAGACAGGGAGTGCACACCATATATTTT
CDR3: CAISERQGVHTIYF

J: TRBJ1-2
D: NA
size: NA
V: TRBV7-9
DNA: TGTGCCAGCAGCTTAGGGGAAGAGGGGGATGGCTACACCTTC
CDR3: CASSLGEEGDGYTF

J: TRBJ2-3
D: NA
size: NA
V: TRBV5-1
DNA: TGCGCCAGCAGCTGGACTACAGGGGAAGGTGCAGATACGCAGTATTTT
CDR3: CASSWTTGEGADTQYF

J: TRBJ2-6
D: NA
size: NA
V: TRBV28
DNA: TGTGCCAGCAGTACTGTAGAGGGACTCTCTGGGGCCAACGTCCTGACTTTC
CDR3: CASSTVEGLSGANVLTF

J: TRBJ2-7
D: TRBD2
size: NA
V: TRBV28
DNA: TGTGCCAGCAGTTCCCACATAATAGCGGGGGGCCCCTACGAGCAGTACTTC
CDR3: CASSSHIIAGGPYEQYF

J: TRBJ2-6
D: NA
size: NA
V: TRBV10-2
DNA: TGCGCCAGCACCACGGAGCTATCTGGGGCCAACGTCCTGACTTTC
CDR3: CASTTELSGANVLTF

J: TRBJ2-2
D: TRBD2
size: few
V: TRBV30
DNA: TGTGCCTGGACCGGCGGGACTAGCCTCACCGGGGAGCTGTTTTTT
CDR3: CAWTGGTSLTGELFF

J: TRBJ2-3
D: NA
size: NA
V: TRBV28
DNA: TGTGCCAGCAGTACCCCGCGCGGGGCGGGCACAGATACGCAGTATTTT
CDR3: CASSTPRGAGTDTQYF

J: TRBJ2-5
D: TRBD2
size: once
V: TRBV7-9
DNA: TGTGCCAGCAGCCCGACTAGCGGATCTCAAGAGACCCAGTACTTC
CDR3: CASSPTSGSQETQYF

J: TRBJ2-3
D: TRBD2
size: NA
V: TRBV10-3
DNA: TGTGCCATCAGTGAGTGGCAGGGACAGACTAGCGGAAGCACAGATACGCAGTATTTT
CDR3: CAISEWQGQTSGSTDTQYF

J: TRBJ2-7
D: NA
size: NA
V: TRBV5-6
DNA: TGTGCCAGCAGCCAGACCTACGAGCAGTACTTC
CDR3: CASSQTYEQYF

J: TRBJ1-2
D: TRBD1
size: once
V: TRBV5-4
DNA: TGTGCCAGCAGCTACCTGGACAGGGCGAGCTATGGCTACACCTTC
CDR3: CASSYLDRASYGYTF

J: TRBJ1-4
D: TRBD1
size: NA
V: TRBV16
DNA: TGTGCCAGCAAAGACAGGGTAAATGAAAAACTGTTTTTT
CDR3: CASKDRVNEKLFF

J: TRBJ2-3
D: TRBD1
size: NA
V: TRBV11-2
DNA: TGTGCCAGCAGCCTGCTCGGATGGACAGGGGTAGCAGATACGCAGTATTTT
CDR3: CASSLLGWTGVADTQYF

J: TRBJ2-1
D: TRBD2
size: NA
V: TRBV24-1
DNA: TGTGCCACCAGTGCGGATAGCGGGGGGGGAAAGCAGTTCTTC
CDR3: CATSADSGGGKQFF

J: TRBJ1-4
D: NA
size: once
V: TRBV28
DNA: TGTGCCAGCAGCCTCGTGAGCGATCGCGAAAAACTGTTTTTT
CDR3: CASSLVSDREKLFF

J: TRBJ1-6
D: NA
size: NA
V: TRBV27
DNA: TGTGCCAGCAGTCTTGGGCGGGGGCCCAGCTCCTATAATTCACCCCTCCACTTT
CDR3: CASSLGRGPSSYNSPLHF

J: TRBJ1-1
D: TRBD1
size: NA
V: TRBV30
DNA: TGTGCCAGGAGATACAGGGGGTTGAACACTGAAGCTTTCTTT
CDR3: CARRYRGLNTEAFF

J: TRBJ1-5
D: NA
size: NA
V: TRBV2
DNA: TGTGCCAGCAGTGGTGGGGGCAACAATCAGCCCCAGCATTTT
CDR3: CASSGGGNNQPQHF

J: TRBJ1-5
D: NA
size: NA
V: TRBV19
DNA: TGTGCCAGTAGGGGGGGGCGTTCGGGCAATCAGCCCCAGCATTTT
CDR3: CASRGGRSGNQPQHF

J: TRBJ2-1
D: NA
size: NA
V: TRBV4-1
DNA: TGCGCCAGCAGCCAAGATTATGTGGCGGGGGCGTTCTACAATGAGCAGTTCTTC
CDR3: CASSQDYVAGAFYNEQFF

J: TRBJ1-2
D: NA
size: NA
V: TRBV10-1
DNA: TGCGCCAGCAGTGAGAACTCCTTCTATGGCTACACCTTC
CDR3: CASSENSFYGYTF

J: TRBJ1-2
D: NA
size: NA
V: TRBV7-9
DNA: TGTGCCAGCAGCTTAACAGGTCCTAACTATGGCTACACCTTC
CDR3: CASSLTGPNYGYTF

J: TRBJ2-7
D: NA
size: NA
V: TRBV27
DNA: TGTGCCAGCAGTTTACGAGACACCTACGAGCAGTACTTC
CDR3: CASSLRDTYEQYF

J: TRBJ2-7
D: NA
size: NA
V: TRBV28
DNA: TGTGCCAGCAGCCACAGTCCGTTGGCCTACGAGCAGTACTTC
CDR3: CASSHSPLAYEQYF

J: TRBJ1-4
D: TRBD1
size: NA
V: TRBV6-5
DNA: TGTGCCAGCAGTATCCGGGACAGAATTAATGAAAAACTGTTTTTT
CDR3: CASSIRDRINEKLFF

J: TRBJ2-7
D: TRBD2
size: once
V: TRBV11-2
DNA: TGTGCCAGCAGCCTAGCGGTGGTAGAGCAGTACTTC
CDR3: CASSLAVVEQYF

J: TRBJ2-7
D: NA
size: NA
V: TRBV5-6
DNA: TGTGCCAGCAGCTTCAATGGCATTCTCGGAGCCTACGAGCAGTACTTC
CDR3: CASSFNGILGAYEQYF

J: TRBJ2-1
D: TRBD2
size: NA
V: TRBV3-1/TRBV3-2
DNA: TGTGCCAGCAGCCAAGAGGGTAGCGGGGGATCCTACAATGAGCAGTTCTTC
CDR3: CASSQEGSGGSYNEQFF